Presented here are 23 T cell receptor beta chains from one specimen sequenced in a study of cytomegalovirus exposure and HLA in healthy donors. The primer mix had 60 Vbeta and 13 Jbeta primers. Profiling relied on immunoSEQ multiplex PCR, and the TCRdb table lists in-frame clones only, not all of them. The sample yields around 130,000 clones, 7% to 9.5% seen once. Sequences were obtained from PBMCs. These receptors originate from a woman between 40 and 55 years old in good health and CMV-seropositive.

Regarding this clone: Other DNA sequences in the sample encode the same CDR3. The rearrangement links TRBV10-1 to TRBJ1-2; D is ambiguous. The CDR3 spans 14 residues. V was clipped by 2 bases and J by 7 bases, with 14 bases between them. Per germline, CDR1 WNHNN and CDR2 SYGVQD (reference sequence). CDR3 DNA: TGCGCCAGCAGTGAGAACACCCGGCGGGTTGGCTACACCTTC. It translates to CASSENTRRVGYTF.

This clone has only a few counts. This chain uses TRBV7-8 with TRBJ2-1; D perhaps matches TRBD1 (6 bases). Looked up from germline, CDR1 is SGHVS and CDR2 is FQNEAQ. V lost 5 bases, J lost 0 bases, and 14 bases lay in between. The CDR3 is 16 residues long. The CDR3 DNA reads TGTGCCAGCAGCCCCCTCGGACAGAGCTCCTACAATGAGCAGTTCTTC. Its protein is CASSPLGQSSYNEQFF.

The chain carries TRBV5-1 and TRBJ2-3; tentatively, D is TRBD2 (6 bases). The CDR3 contains 14 residues. The germline V and J ends were trimmed by 3 bases and 4 bases, with 12 bases remaining between them. CDR1 is SGHRS, CDR2 YFSETQ, per germline. The CDR3 DNA is TGCGCCAGCAGCTCCGGGGGAACTCCAGATACGCAGTATTTT. This sequence encodes CASSSGGTPDTQYF.

This clone was observed a few times. This rearrangement joins TRBV25-1 to TRBJ1-1; maybe TRBD1 (6 bases). Germline values: CDR1 MGHDK, CDR2 SYGVNS. The CDR3 spans 14 residues. Trimming took off 6 bases at V and 3 bases at J, with 14 bases between the two ends. CDR3 sequence reads: CASRMTGKDTEAFF. The CDR3 DNA follows: TGTGCCAGCAGGATGACAGGTAAAGACACTGAAGCTTTCTTT.

This chain uses TRBV27 with TRBJ1-1; D remains unclear. CDR1 and CDR2 (germline): MNHEY, SMNVEV (reference sequence). The CDR3 has 15 residues. The germline V and J ends were trimmed by 4 bases and 7 bases, with 19 bases remaining between them. The CDR3 region has the DNA TGTGCCAGCAGTTCATCCGGGATCCTTAACCTTGAAGCTTTCTTT. It is translated as CASSSSGILNLEAFF.

This clone was seen only a few times. The chain uses TRBV15 and TRBJ1-5; 8 nucleotides agree with TRBD1. The V and J ends lost 4 bases and 3 bases, in that order; junction bases with no gene match: 5. CDR1 and CDR2 (germline): LNHNV, YYDKDF (reference sequence). The length of the CDR3 is 15 residues. The CDR3 sequence is CATSTQGAVNQPQHF. The CDR3 bases are TGTGCCACCAGCACCCAGGGGGCGGTCAATCAGCCCCAGCATTTT.

This clone was counted only a few times. The gene calls are TRBV5-1 and TRBJ2-7; possibly TRBD1 for D (6 bases). Germline V gene lookup returns CDR1 SGHRS and CDR2 YFSETQ. With 1 base removed from V and 4 bases from J, the gap between germline ends came to 15 bases. This CDR3 has 15 residues. CDR3 amino acids: CASSLLSRGSYEQYF. In DNA form, the CDR3 reads TGCGCCAGCAGCTTGTTAAGCAGGGGTTCGTACGAGCAGTACTTC.

This clone is medium-sized in the sample. The chain carries TRBV6-4 and TRBJ2-6; 7 bases line up with TRBD1. Germline V gives CDR1 MRHNA, CDR2 SNTAGT. The CDR3 extends over 16 amino acids. J lost 0 bases, V lost 4 bases, and 3 bases had no gene match. In DNA, the CDR3 is TGTGCCAGCAGTGTGGGGACAGCCTCTGGGGCCAACGTCCTGACTTTC. Translated: CASSVGTASGANVLTF.

The V and J genes are TRBV10-3 and TRBJ1-5, with D possibly TRBD1 on 5 matching bases. Trimming left V 5 bases short and J 3 bases short, with 14 bases between. The CDR3 contains 15 residues. CDR1 is ENHRY and CDR2 is SYGVKD in the germline V gene. CDR3 in amino acids: CAISFSQGLNQPQHF. For the CDR3, the DNA is TGTGCCATCAGTTTCAGCCAGGGCCTCAATCAGCCCCAGCATTTT.

This clone was found a few times. V gene TRBV28 combines with J gene TRBJ1-6; D not certain. Germline-derived CDR1 and CDR2 are MDHEN and SYDVKM. The V end was cut by 2 bases, the J end by 9 bases, with 8 bases between. The CDR3 sequence is 13 residues long. CDR3 amino acids: CASSLADTSPLHF. CDR3 nucleotide sequence: TGTGCCAGCAGTTTAGCAGACACTTCACCCCTCCACTTT.

The V and J genes are TRBV27 and TRBJ1-1, with TRBD1 as a possible D gene (6 bases). CDR1 and CDR2 from the germline V gene are MNHEY and SMNVEV (reference sequence). Trimming removed 2 bases from V and 6 bases from J, with 19 bases in between. CDR3 length: 16 residues. This CDR3 reads CASSLTPRQVNAEAFF. The CDR3, as DNA: TGTGCCAGCAGTTTAACCCCTCGACAGGTTAACGCTGAAGCTTTCTTT.

This clone was seen a few times. The chain carries TRBV19 and TRBJ1-5; unclear D gene. CDR1 and CDR2 from the germline V gene are LNHDA and SQIVND (reference sequence). The CDR3 is made up of 13 amino acids. The V gene lost 1 base and the J gene lost 4 bases, with 5 bases spanning the gap. The CDR3 sequence is CASSIGGNQPQHF. The CDR3 DNA follows: TGTGCCAGTAGTATAGGCGGGAATCAGCCCCAGCATTTT.

The chain links TRBV18 to TRBJ2-1; TRBD1 matches at 9 bases. The CDR3 extends over 14 amino acids. Looked up from germline, CDR1 is KGHSH and CDR2 is LQKENI. V lost 5 bases, J lost 4 bases, and 3 bases stayed unmatched. The CDR3 DNA sequence: TGTGCCAGCTCAAAAGGGACAGGGTACAATGAGCAGTTCTTC. Translation gives CASSKGTGYNEQFF. Full variable domain (remainder filled in from reference TRBV18 and TRBJ2-1): NAGVMQNPRHLVRRRGQEARLRCSPMKGHSHVYWYRQLPEEGLKFMVYLQKENIIDESGMPKERFSAEFPKEGPSILRIQQVVRGDSAAYFCASSKGTGYNEQFFGPGTRLTVL.

Only a few counts were recorded for this clone. The V call is TRBV7-9, the J call TRBJ1-3, with D hard to call. V gave up 7 bases and J gave up 1 base, with 14 bases separating them. Per germline, CDR1 SEHNR and CDR2 FQNEAQ (reference sequence). The CDR3 extends over 15 amino acids. The CDR3 DNA is TGTGCCAGCACCCCCGCTGTCAGGTCTGGAAACACCATATATTTT. It codes for CASTPAVRSGNTIYF.

DNA of the CDR3: TGTGCCAGCAGTGAAGTGGGACTCTCCTACGAGCAGTACTTC. Translating it yields CASSEVGLSYEQYF. The gene calls are TRBV6-1 and TRBJ2-7, with D maybe TRBD2 (6 bases). Per germline, CDR1 MNHNS and CDR2 SASEGT. This CDR3 has 14 amino acids. Between the trimmed V and J ends, which lost 1 base and 0 bases, there was a span of 7 bases.

This clone was counted a few times. The V and J genes are TRBV28 and TRBJ2-7; TRBD1 matches 9 bases. V dropped 2 bases and J dropped 0; count of bases not matched to a gene: 5. The CDR3 is made up of 16 amino acids. Germline CDR1 is MDHEN and CDR2 is SYDVKM. DNA for the CDR3: TGTGCCAGCAGTTTAGGGGACAGGGCGATCTCCTACGAGCAGTACTTC. Translation gives CASSLGDRAISYEQYF.

The rearrangement links TRBV12-5 to TRBJ2-2, with 10 positions matching TRBD2. The CDR3 is made up of 16 amino acids. The V gene end was trimmed by 1 base and the J gene end by 5 bases; junction bases not matched to a gene: 4. In germline, CDR1 is LGHNT, CDR2 FRNRAP. As DNA, the CDR3 is TGTGCTAGTGGTTTGGAGCGGGGGGGCCTAACCGGGGAGCTGTTTTTT. Amino acids: CASGLERGGLTGELFF. The full variable domain, in which reference TRBV12-5 and TRBJ2-2 provide the parts outside the CDR3, is DARVTQTPRHKVTEMGQEVTMRCQPILGHNTVFWYRQTMMQGLELLAYFRNRAPLDDSGMPKDRFSAEMPDATLATLKIQPSEPRDSAVYFCASGLERGGLTGELFFGEGSRLTVL.

This clone has a handful of counts. The rearrangement joins TRBV4-1 to TRBJ2-5; 12 nucleotides align to TRBD1. Per germline, CDR1 MGHRA and CDR2 YSYEKL. There are 17 residues in the CDR3. Germline trimming cut 4 bases from V and 11 bases from J; bases unmatched to any gene: 17. The CDR3 loop reads CASSLKPRDRGQGEQYF. CDR3 coding DNA: TGCGCCAGCAGCCTAAAACCCCGGGACAGGGGGCAGGGGGAGCAGTACTTC.

The chain joins TRBV6-5 to TRBJ2-1; 10 bases match TRBD2. Germline V gives CDR1 MNHEY, CDR2 SVGAGI. Trimming cost V 0 bases and J 5 bases; bases outside gene matches: 4. This CDR3 region has 16 residues. The chain's CDR3 is CASSYSLAGVDNEQFF. The DNA of the CDR3 is TGTGCCAGCAGTTACTCTCTAGCGGGGGTGGACAATGAGCAGTTCTTC.

The chain employs TRBV7-9 and TRBJ2-1, with a tentative D call TRBD2 (5 bases). The length of the CDR3 is 14 residues. In germline, CDR1 is SEHNR, CDR2 FQNEAQ (reference sequence). V was cut by 5 bases and J by 3 bases, with 11 bases left in between. As DNA, the CDR3 is TGTGCCAGCAGCCGAGACCGGGACTACAATGAGCAGTTCTTC. Translating it yields CASSRDRDYNEQFF.

CDR3 region: CASSFSRGYEQYF. As DNA, the CDR3 is TGCGCCAGCAGCTTCTCACGGGGCTACGAGCAGTACTTC. V is TRBV5-1 and J is TRBJ2-7; D possibly corresponds to TRBD2 (5 bases). V lost 2 bases, J lost 3 bases, and 9 bases lay in between. The germline V gene encodes CDR1 SGHRS and CDR2 YFSETQ. The CDR3 covers 13 residues.

The V gene is TRBV27, the J gene TRBJ2-1; 11 nucleotides match TRBD2. Germline CDR1 reads MNHEY; CDR2 reads SMNVEV (reference sequence). The CDR3 covers 15 residues. After removal of 6 bases from V and 1 base from J, the junction contained 2 bases not matched to a gene. The DNA of the CDR3 is TGTGCCAGCAGCCGGACTAGCGGGTCCTACAATGAGCAGTTCTTC. This translates into CASSRTSGSYNEQFF.

This clone was picked up a small number of times. The chain couples TRBV2 to TRBJ1-4, with 8 bases fitting TRBD1. The CDR3 totals 13 residues. The germline V gene encodes CDR1 SNHLY and CDR2 FYNNEI. Trimming removed 8 bases from V and 10 bases from J; junction bases left unmatched: 9. CDR3 protein: CASSLDRARKLFF. The CDR3 DNA follows: TGTGCCAGCTCCTTGGACAGGGCACGAAAACTGTTTTTT. The full variable domain, in which reference TRBV2 and TRBJ1-4 provide the parts outside the CDR3, is EPEVTQTPSHQVTQMGQEVILRCVPISNHLYFYWYRQILGQKVEFLVSFYNNEISEKSEIFDDQFSVERPDGSNFTLKIRSTKLEDSAMYFCASSLDRARKLFFGSGTQLSVL.